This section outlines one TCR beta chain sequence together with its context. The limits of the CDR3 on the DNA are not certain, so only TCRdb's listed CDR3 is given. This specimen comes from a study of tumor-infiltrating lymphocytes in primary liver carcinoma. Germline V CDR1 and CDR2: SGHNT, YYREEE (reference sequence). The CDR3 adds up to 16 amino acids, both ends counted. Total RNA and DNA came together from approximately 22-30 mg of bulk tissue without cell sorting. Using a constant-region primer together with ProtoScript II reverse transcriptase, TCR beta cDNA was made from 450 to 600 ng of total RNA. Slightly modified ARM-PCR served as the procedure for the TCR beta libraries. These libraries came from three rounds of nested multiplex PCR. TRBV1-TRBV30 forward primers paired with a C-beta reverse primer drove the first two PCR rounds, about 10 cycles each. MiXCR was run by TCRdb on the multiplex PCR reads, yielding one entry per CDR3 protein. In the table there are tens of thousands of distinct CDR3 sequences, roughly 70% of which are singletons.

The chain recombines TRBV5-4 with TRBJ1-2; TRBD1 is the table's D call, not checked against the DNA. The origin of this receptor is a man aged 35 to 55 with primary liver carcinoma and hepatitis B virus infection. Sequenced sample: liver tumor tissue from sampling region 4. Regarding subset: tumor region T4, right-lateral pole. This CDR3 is CDSSDGPGLKDYGCTF.